These T cell receptor beta chains were read from a single sample in a study of Graves' ophthalmopathy and Graves' hyperthyroidism. Each CDR3 protein gets one entry after TCRdb re-called the multiplex PCR reads with MiXCR. This sample has 360,000 or so distinct CDR3 sequences, with about a sixth found just once. The sample comprised peripheral blood. These receptors were collected from a young woman with Graves' ophthalmopathy. The CDR3 runs from the conserved cysteine through the conserved F or W. The D gene is left open where the match is weak. Clone size is given for some rows only: seen once, a few or many times, or a class if the clone is expanded.

V,J,D,size,CDR3,DNA
TRBV10-2,TRBJ2-4,NA,many,CASREKGGAKNIQYF,TGCGCCAGCAGGGAGAAGGGGGGAGCCAAAAACATTCAGTACTTC
TRBV20-1,TRBJ2-2,NA,many,CSAIGLRQLTGELFF,TGCAGTGCTATAGGATTGAGGCAGCTAACCGGGGAGCTGTTTTTT
TRBV18,TRBJ1-1,NA,few,CASSPSQRTAGYTEAFF,TGTGCCAGCTCACCATCGCAGCGGACAGCCGGATACACTGAAGCTTTCTTT
TRBV19,TRBJ1-5,NA,many,CASSMGTWNQPQHF,TGTGCCAGTAGTATGGGGACATGGAATCAGCCCCAGCATTTT
TRBV6-1,TRBJ1-5,TRBD1,NA,CASRGGGQRNQPQHF,TGTGCCAGCAGGGGGGGGGGACAGCGCAATCAGCCCCAGCATTTT
TRBV28,TRBJ1-1,NA,many,CASKRPLNTEAFF,TGTGCCAGCAAGAGGCCCTTGAACACTGAAGCTTTCTTT
TRBV28,TRBJ1-5,NA,many,CASSLKSGYSNQPQHF,TGTGCCAGCAGTTTAAAGTCGGGGTATAGCAATCAGCCCCAGCATTTT
TRBV6-5,TRBJ1-6,NA,many,CASSFSSGSFSSYNSPLHF,TGTGCCAGCAGTTTCTCCTCGGGGTCCTTCAGCTCCTATAATTCACCCCTCCACTTT
TRBV20-1,TRBJ2-7,TRBD1,many,CSARNPRDRGQYF,TGCAGTGCTAGAAATCCCCGGGACAGAGGGCAGTACTTC
TRBV2,TRBJ1-2,TRBD1,many,CASVDTGAGGYTF,TGTGCCAGCGTTGACACAGGGGCTGGGGGCTACACCTTC
TRBV12-3/TRBV12-4,TRBJ2-5,NA,NA,CASSFVGGEETQYF,TGTGCCAGCAGCTTCGTTGGTGGGGAGGAGACCCAGTACTTC